This TCR beta chain was sequenced during a study of blood T cell repertoires in COVID-19. In the study overall: The samples span acute and convalescent COVID-19 from the United States, Italy and Spain.

Per the original methods: Estimation of nucleated cell counts relied on the amplification of reference gene primers. Profiled with immunoSEQ multiplex PCR; TCRdb holds only in-frame clones, not every one. The D gene and trimming were derived from the DNA, and the V and J assignments and clone size from that table. The sample has around 150,000 clones, about 83% seen once. With 4 bases removed from V and 8 bases from J, the gap between germline ends came to 14 bases. The CDR3 extends over 13 amino acids. CDR1 SNHLY and CDR2 FYNNEI come from the germline V gene. The chain combines TRBV2 with TRBJ1-2, with D perhaps matching TRBD1 (6 bases). Sequences were obtained from peripheral blood. This receptor was obtained from a woman of 80 years or more with acute or convalescent COVID-19. CDR3 region: CASSVNPQGGYTF. For the CDR3, the DNA is TGTGCCAGCAGTGTTAACCCTCAGGGGGGCTACACCTTC.